This TCR beta chain was recorded in a study of T cells after yellow fever vaccination. The CDR3 length is 14 residues. V shed 4 bases, J shed 3 bases, and the junction held 5 bases outside the gene matches. CDR1 SGHRS and CDR2 YFSETQ come from the germline V gene. TCRdb ran MiXCR on the 5' RACE reads and lists one entry per CDR3 protein. The repertoire includes some 300,000 distinct CDR3 sequences, 8.7% of them detected once, and 3% to 4% sits in the top ten. The TCR sequence derives from a young man who received the YFV17D yellow fever vaccine. Specimen: CD4+ T cells sorted from PBMCs, collected 5 days after the yellow fever booster vaccination. The rearrangement links TRBV5-1 to TRBJ2-7; 9 positions match TRBD1. The CDR3 DNA sequence: TGCGCCAGCAGCGCCGGGGGACAGGGCTACGAGCAGTACTTC. This gives the protein CASSAGGQGYEQYF. The full variable domain, in which reference TRBV5-1 and TRBJ2-7 provide the parts outside the CDR3, is KAGVTQTPRYLIKTRGQQVTLSCSPISGHRSVSWYQQTPGQGLQFLFEYFSETQRNKGNFPGRFSGRQFSNSRSEMNVSTLELGDSALYLCASSAGGQGYEQYFGPGTRLTVT.